Reported below is one T cell receptor (beta chain). What this receptor recognizes is not known. No much larger clonotype is one base removed from it; base qualities were not supplied. This entry belongs to a study of blood T cell repertoires in COVID-19 (TCRdb year 2020). For the study in its entirety: The collaborator samples originated in the United States, Italy and Spain and spanned the acute and convalescent phases of COVID-19. The repertoires were released in a freely available public database meant as a resource for research on the immune response to SARS-CoV-2. Where HLA class I and class II types were available, the types were taken from metadata supplied by the sample provider, not from assay-based typing. The material from the prospective study consisted of cDNA or gDNA derived from T cells, B-cell-depleted T cells, or PBMCs. Subjects who had been exposed to COVID-19, were actively infected with it, or had recovered from it provided the deeply sampled blood TCRbeta repertoires that made up the dataset. Sample metadata almost always included a de-identified subject ID, COVID-19 status, age in years and sex. The samples were drawn from two sources: the first 160 participants of the ongoing ImmuneRACE study, and over 1,000 subjects contributed by 6 global collaborators.

CDR1 SEHNR and CDR2 FQNEAQ are derived from the germline V gene (reference sequence). V and J are trimmed by 5 bases and 3 bases, and the gene matches miss 7 bases of the junction. From cysteine to phenylalanine, the CDR3 is 15 amino acids long. Only CDR3 DNA is held: 45 bases, read in frame from base 1. The immunoSEQ Assay, a bias-controlled multiplex PCR, was used to amplify TCRbeta CDR3 regions from genomic DNA. Per the original workflow: The number of nucleated cells in each sample was estimated by amplification of reference gene primers within the assay. Sequence reads were collapsed and filtered to measure the absolute abundance of every unique TCRbeta CDR3 rearrangement. For each sample, productive Simpson clonality was calculated as the square root of Simpson's diversity index over productive rearrangements. The source is immuneACCESS, and TCRdb retained only in-frame sequences with V and J called. Part of the clones is not carried over; for the studies checked, unresolved V genes explain less than half of this, and the remainder is unexplained. The DNA was the basis for D and trimming; V, J and clone size are from that table. This sample has around 300,000 clones in its table, and about 90% of those were observed once. 2.5% to 3% of the sample goes to the ten largest clones.

Points the paper makes about the study in general: Clinical and demographic metadata were provided uncurated, with the amount varying by source and participant.

At one collaborating source in Seattle, patients were enrolled during active infection and were followed longitudinally through the course of disease. The collaborating institutions used their own protocols to collect whole blood in K2EDTA tubes. For TCRbeta analysis, collaborator samples were shipped as frozen whole blood, as isolated PBMCs, or as DNA extracted from either sample type. The source of this sequence is a woman between 25 and 40 years old with COVID-19, enrolled during active disease. The sequenced material came from peripheral blood. The rearranged segments are TRBV7-9 and TRBJ1-2; 9 junctional bases match TRBD1. CDR3 region: CASSHRQGGDYGYTF. Read as DNA, the sequence is TGTGCCAGCAGCCATAGACAGGGGGGAGACTATGGCTACACCTTC. Reference TRBV7-9 and TRBJ1-2 proteins supply the regions before and after the CDR3; the full variable domain is: DTGVSQNPRHKITKRGQNVTFRCDPISEHNRLYWYRQTLGQGPEFLTYFQNEAQLEKSRLLSDRFSAERPKGSFSTLEIQRTEQGDSAMYLCASSHRQGGDYGYTFGSGTRLTVV.